The present TCR beta chain was sequenced within a study of a mutant IDH1 vaccine in newly diagnosed glioma. Study summary: With temozolomide cycles, or 4-6 weeks after radiotherapy alone, vaccination was started.

Time point meaning: week 5, during vaccination. The investigators gave 300 ug of mutant IDH1 20-mer peptide in each vaccine dose, together with topical imiquimod. Study observations and caveats: Researchers report vaccine-induced immune responses in roughly 93% of patients.

This CDR3 contains 17 residues. CDR1 is LNHNV, CDR2 YYDKDF, per germline (reference sequence). V was clipped by 0 bases and J by 0 bases, with 14 bases between them. The data were produced by immunoSEQ multiplex PCR, yet TCRdb's version contains in-frame clones alone and is incomplete. The sample yields more than 35,000 clones, approximately 85% seen once. In the case of this clone: No antigen is known for it.

The clonotype originates from a man aged 40-49 years with glioma. The gene calls are TRBV15 and TRBJ2-5; possibly TRBD1 for D (5 bases). Source: PBMCs, taken from a glioma patient whose treatment included an IDH1 peptide vaccine. CDR3 in amino acids: CATSRDRGSAYQETQYF. CDR3 sequence (DNA): TGTGCCACCAGCAGAGATAGGGGCAGCGCTTACCAAGAGACCCAGTACTTC.